Listed here are 5 T cell receptor beta chains from one sample, sequenced in a study of Ad26.COV2.S vaccination and SARS-CoV-2 variants (dated by TCRdb to the early 2020s). The label giving this sample's treatment or condition can be read as: roughly 18 received Ad26.COV2.S at low or high dose, single or two shots; about 5 received placebo; per-sample allocation not given. Repertoires of vaccine and placebo recipients were sequenced from samples taken on day 63 after the first injection. The library was generated by the immunoSEQ multiplex PCR assay. TCRdb stores this immuneACCESS table with in-frame sequences only. Part of the clones is absent; in the studies checked, under half of the shortfall reflects unresolved V genes, and no reason is known for the rest. In all, the sample holds roughly 680,000 clones, and around 90% of those were seen once. Roughly 1.5% of the sample is in the top ten clones.

Sequencing used peripheral blood, obtained in a trial of Ad26.COV2.S vaccine versus placebo. Receptors were obtained from a person aged 18-65 years who received the Ad26.COV2.S COVID-19 vaccine or a placebo.

This clone was recorded once. The rearrangement uses TRBV29-1 and TRBJ2-7; no definite D call. The CDR3 spans 13 residues. Trimming removed 7 bases at V and 2 bases at J, with 15 bases between. In germline, CDR1 is SQVTM, CDR2 ANQGSEA. The CDR3, as DNA: TGCAGCGCCCGAGGCGGCACCACCTACGAGCAGTACTTC. Translating it yields CSARGGTTYEQYF.

The rearrangement links TRBV12-5 to TRBJ1-3; 8 bases are shared with TRBD1. With V trimmed by 5 bases and J by 4 bases, 13 bases remained unmatched. The length of the CDR3 is 17 residues. Germline loops: CDR1 LGHNT, CDR2 FRNRAP. The CDR3 loop reads CASGTPGTGSSGNTIYF. CDR3 DNA sequence: TGTGCTAGTGGTACCCCCGGGACAGGTAGTTCCGGAAACACCATATATTTT. Variable domain in full (rest from reference TRBV12-5 and TRBJ1-3): DARVTQTPRHKVTEMGQEVTMRCQPILGHNTVFWYRQTMMQGLELLAYFRNRAPLDDSGMPKDRFSAEMPDATLATLKIQPSEPRDSAVYFCASGTPGTGSSGNTIYFGEGSWLTVV.

This chain connects TRBV7-2 to TRBJ2-7, with 7 bases lining up with TRBD1. Germline CDR1 SGHTA, CDR2 FQGNSA. The CDR3 extends over 13 amino acids. The V and J ends lost 5 bases and 6 bases, in that order; junction bases with no gene match: 7. In DNA form, the CDR3 reads TGTGCCAGCAGCGTCCAGGGGGTCGGCGAGCAGTACTTC. Encoded protein: CASSVQGVGEQYF.

Of note for this clone: Other nucleotide sequences from this sample produce the same CDR3. This chain's CDR3 is CASSLDRGTEAFF. For the CDR3, the DNA is TGTGCCAGCAGCTTAGACAGGGGGACTGAAGCTTTCTTT. The V and J genes are TRBV11-2 and TRBJ1-1; 7 bases align to TRBD1. The length of the CDR3 is 13 residues. Trimming took 0 bases from V and 5 from J; bases not matched to a gene: 0. Per germline, CDR1 SGHAT and CDR2 FQNNGV.

This chain joins TRBV5-8 and TRBJ1-1, with 8 positions matching TRBD1. The V segment lost 7 bases and the J segment 6 bases; nucleotides outside the gene matches: 8. CDR3 length: 13 residues. Germline V gene sequence: CDR1 SGHTS, CDR2 YDEGEE. In nucleotides, the CDR3 is TGTGCCAGCGGGGAGCAGGGGGCTTCTGAAGCTTTCTTT. Translation gives CASGEQGASEAFF.